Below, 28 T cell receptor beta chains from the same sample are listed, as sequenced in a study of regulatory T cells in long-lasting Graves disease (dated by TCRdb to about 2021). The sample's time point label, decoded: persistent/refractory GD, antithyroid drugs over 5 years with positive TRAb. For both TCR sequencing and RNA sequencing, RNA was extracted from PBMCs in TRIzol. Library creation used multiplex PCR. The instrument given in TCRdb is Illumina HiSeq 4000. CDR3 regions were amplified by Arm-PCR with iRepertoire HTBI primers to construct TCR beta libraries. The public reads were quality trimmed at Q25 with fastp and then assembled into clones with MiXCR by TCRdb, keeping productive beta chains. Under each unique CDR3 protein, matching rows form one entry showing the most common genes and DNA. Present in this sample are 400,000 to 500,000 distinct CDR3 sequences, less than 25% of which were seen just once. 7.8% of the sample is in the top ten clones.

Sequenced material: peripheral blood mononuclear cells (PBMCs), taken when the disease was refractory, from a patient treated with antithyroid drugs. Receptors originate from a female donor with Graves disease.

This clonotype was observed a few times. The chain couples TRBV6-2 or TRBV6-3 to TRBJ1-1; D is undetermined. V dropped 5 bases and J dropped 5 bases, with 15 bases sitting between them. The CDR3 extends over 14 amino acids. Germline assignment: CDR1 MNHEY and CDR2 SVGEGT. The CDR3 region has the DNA TGTGCCAGCAGTCGGGAGGTATCTGGAACTGAAGCTTTCTTT. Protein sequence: CASSREVSGTEAFF.

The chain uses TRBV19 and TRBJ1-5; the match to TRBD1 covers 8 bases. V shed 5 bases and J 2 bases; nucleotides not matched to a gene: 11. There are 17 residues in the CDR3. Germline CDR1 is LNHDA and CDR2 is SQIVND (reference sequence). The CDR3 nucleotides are TGTGCCAGTAGTGAAGGGACAGGAATATGGGGCAATCAGCCCCAGCATTTT. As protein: CASSEGTGIWGNQPQHF.

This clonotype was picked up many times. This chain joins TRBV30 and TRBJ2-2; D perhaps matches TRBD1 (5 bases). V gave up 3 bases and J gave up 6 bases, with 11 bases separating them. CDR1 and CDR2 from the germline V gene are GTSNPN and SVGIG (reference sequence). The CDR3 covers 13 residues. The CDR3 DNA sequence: TGTGCCTGGAGCGGAGACAGCGCCGGGGAGCTGTTTTTT. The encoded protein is CAWSGDSAGELFF.

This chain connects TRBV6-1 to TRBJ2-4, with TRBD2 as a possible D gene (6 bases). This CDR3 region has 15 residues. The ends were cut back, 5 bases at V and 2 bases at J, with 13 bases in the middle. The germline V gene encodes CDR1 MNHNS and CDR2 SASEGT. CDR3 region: CASSRGIGSKNIQYF. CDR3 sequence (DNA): TGTGCCAGCAGTCGGGGGATTGGGTCCAAAAACATTCAGTACTTC.

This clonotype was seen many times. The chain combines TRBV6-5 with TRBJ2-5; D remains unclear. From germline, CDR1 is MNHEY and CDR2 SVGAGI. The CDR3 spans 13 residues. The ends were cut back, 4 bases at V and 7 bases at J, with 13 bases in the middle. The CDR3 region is CASSSMIAWTQYF. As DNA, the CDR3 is TGTGCCAGCAGTTCGATGATCGCCTGGACCCAGTACTTC.

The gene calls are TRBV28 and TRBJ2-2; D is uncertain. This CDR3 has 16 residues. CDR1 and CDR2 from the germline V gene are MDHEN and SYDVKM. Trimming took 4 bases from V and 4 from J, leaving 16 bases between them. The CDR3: CASSYSKRIITGELFF. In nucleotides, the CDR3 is TGTGCCAGCAGTTACTCGAAACGGATTATCACCGGGGAGCTGTTTTTT.

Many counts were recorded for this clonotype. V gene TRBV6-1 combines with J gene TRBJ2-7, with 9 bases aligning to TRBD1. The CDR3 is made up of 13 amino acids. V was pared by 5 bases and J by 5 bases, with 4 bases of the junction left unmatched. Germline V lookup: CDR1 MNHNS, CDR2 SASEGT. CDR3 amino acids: CASSRQGVDEQYF. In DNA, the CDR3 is TGTGCCAGCAGTCGACAGGGGGTCGACGAGCAGTACTTC.

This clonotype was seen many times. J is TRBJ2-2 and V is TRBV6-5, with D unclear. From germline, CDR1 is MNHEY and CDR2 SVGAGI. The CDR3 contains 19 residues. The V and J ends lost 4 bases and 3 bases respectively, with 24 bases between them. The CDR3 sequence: CASSSLNPGPIFDTGELFF. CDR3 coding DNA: TGTGCCAGCAGTTCCTTAAACCCAGGACCGATATTCGACACCGGGGAGCTGTTTTTT.

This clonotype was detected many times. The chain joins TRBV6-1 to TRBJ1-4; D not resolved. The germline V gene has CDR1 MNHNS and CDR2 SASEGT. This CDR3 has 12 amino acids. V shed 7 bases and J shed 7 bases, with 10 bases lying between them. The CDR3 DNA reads TGTGCCAGCAACGAGAGAGGTGAAAAACTGTTTTTT. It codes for CASNERGEKLFF.

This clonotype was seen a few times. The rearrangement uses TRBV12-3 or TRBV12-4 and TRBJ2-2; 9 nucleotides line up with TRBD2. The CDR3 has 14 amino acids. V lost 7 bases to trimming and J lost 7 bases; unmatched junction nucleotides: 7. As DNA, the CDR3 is TGTGCCAGCAAGCGGGAGGTCCGGGGCGGGGAGCTGTTTTTT. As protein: CASKREVRGGELFF.

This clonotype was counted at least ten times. The CDR3: CASSYNNEQYF. The CDR3 bases are TGTGCCAGCAGTTACAACAACGAGCAGTACTTC. V usage is TRBV6-5 and J usage is TRBJ2-7; D is uncertain. Per germline, CDR1 MNHEY and CDR2 SVGAGI. Trimming removed 2 bases from V and 5 bases from J, with 4 bases in between. The CDR3 loop spans 11 amino acids.

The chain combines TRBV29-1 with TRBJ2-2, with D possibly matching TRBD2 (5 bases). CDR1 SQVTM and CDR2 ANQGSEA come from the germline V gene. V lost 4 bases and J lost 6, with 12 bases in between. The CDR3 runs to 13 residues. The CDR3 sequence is CSVVHGNAGELFF. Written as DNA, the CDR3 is TGCAGCGTTGTACACGGGAATGCCGGGGAGCTGTTTTTT.

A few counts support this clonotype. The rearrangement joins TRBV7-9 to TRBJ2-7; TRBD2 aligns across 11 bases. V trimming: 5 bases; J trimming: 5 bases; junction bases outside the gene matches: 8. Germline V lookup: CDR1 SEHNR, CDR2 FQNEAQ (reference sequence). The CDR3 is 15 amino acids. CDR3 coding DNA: TGTGCCAGCAGCCTACTTAGCGGGAGGGCCAACGAGCAGTACTTC. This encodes CASSLLSGRANEQYF.

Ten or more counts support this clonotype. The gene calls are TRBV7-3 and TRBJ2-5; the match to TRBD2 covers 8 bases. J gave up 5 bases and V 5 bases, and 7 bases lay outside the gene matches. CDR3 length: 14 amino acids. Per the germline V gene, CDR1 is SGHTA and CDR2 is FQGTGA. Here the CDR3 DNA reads TGTGCCAGCAGCCGACGCGGGGGGTGGGAGACCCAGTACTTC. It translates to CASSRRGGWETQYF.

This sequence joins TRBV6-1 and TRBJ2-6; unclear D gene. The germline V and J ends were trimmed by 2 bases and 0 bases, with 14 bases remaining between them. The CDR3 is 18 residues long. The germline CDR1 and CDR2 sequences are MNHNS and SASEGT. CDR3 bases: TGTGCCAGCAGTGAAAAGAGGAACCGATTCTCTGGGGCCAACGTCCTGACTTTC. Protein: CASSEKRNRFSGANVLTF.

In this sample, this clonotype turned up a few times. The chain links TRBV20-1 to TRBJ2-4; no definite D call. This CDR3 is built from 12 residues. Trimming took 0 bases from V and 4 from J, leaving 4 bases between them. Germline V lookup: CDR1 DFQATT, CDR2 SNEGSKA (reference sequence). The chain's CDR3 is CSAREGKNIQYF. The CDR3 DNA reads TGCAGTGCTAGAGAAGGGAAAAACATTCAGTACTTC.

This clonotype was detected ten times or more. CDR3 nucleotide sequence: TGTGCCAGCAGTTTATCCATTAGCGGGGAGCTGTTTTTT. This translates into CASSLSISGELFF. This sequence joins TRBV28 and TRBJ2-2; D not resolved. The CDR3 is made up of 13 amino acids. Trimming took off 1 base at V and 7 bases at J, with 7 bases between the two ends. Germline CDR1 reads MDHEN; CDR2 reads SYDVKM.

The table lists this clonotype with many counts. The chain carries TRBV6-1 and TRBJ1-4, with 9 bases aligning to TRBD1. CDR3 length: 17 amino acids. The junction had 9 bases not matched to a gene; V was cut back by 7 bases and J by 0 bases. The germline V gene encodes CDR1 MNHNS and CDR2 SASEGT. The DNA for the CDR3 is TGTGCCAGCAAGAGGACAGGGGCTAAAACAACTAATGAAAAACTGTTTTTT. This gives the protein CASKRTGAKTTNEKLFF.

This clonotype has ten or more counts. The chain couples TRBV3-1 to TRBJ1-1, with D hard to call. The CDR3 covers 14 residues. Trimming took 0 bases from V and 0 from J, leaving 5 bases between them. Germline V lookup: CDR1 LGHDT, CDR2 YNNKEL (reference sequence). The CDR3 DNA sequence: TGTGCCAGCAGCCAAGACGCAGTGAACACTGAAGCTTTCTTT. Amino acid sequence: CASSQDAVNTEAFF.

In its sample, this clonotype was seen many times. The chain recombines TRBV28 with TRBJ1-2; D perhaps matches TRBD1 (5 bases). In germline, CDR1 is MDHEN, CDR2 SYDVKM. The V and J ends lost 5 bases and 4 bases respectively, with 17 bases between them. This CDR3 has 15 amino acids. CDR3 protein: CASSPTADRLYGYTF. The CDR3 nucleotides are TGTGCCAGCAGTCCTACCGCCGACAGACTCTATGGCTACACCTTC.

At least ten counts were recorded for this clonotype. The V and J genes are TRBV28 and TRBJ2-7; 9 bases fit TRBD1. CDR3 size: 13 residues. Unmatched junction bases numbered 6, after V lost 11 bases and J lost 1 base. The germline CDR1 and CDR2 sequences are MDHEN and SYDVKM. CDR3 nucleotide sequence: TGTGCCGGGGGGACAGGGTCTTCCTACGAGCAGTACTTC. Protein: CAGGTGSSYEQYF.

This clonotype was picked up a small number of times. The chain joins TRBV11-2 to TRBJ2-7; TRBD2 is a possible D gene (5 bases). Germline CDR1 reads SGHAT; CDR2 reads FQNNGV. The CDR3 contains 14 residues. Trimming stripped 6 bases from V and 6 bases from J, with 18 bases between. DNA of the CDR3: TGTGCCAGCAGTTATCGTCGGGAAGGTGTCGAGCAGTACTTC. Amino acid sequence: CASSYRREGVEQYF.

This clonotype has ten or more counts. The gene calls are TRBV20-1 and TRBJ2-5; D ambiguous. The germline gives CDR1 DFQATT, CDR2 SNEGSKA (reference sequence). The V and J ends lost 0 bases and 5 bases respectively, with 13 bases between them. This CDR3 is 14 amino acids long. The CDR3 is CSARDPRDQETQYF. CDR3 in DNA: TGCAGTGCTAGAGATCCCCGAGATCAGGAGACCCAGTACTTC.

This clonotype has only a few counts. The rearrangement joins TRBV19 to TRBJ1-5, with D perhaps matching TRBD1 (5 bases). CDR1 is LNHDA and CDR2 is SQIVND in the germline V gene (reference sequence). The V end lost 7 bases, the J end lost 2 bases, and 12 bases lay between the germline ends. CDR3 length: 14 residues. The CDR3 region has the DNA TGTGCCAGTACGGGCAGGGACGGCAATCAGCCCCAGCATTTT. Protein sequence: CASTGRDGNQPQHF.

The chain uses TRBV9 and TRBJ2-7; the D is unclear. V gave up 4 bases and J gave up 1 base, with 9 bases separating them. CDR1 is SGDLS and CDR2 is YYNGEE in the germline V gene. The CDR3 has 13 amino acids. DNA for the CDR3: TGTGCCAGCAGCACTCGACCTTCCTACGAGCAGTACTTC. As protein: CASSTRPSYEQYF.

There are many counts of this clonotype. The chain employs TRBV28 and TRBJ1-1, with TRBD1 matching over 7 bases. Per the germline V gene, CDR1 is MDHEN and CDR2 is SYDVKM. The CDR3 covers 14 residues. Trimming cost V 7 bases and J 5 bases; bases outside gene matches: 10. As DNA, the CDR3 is TGTGCCAGCACCAACGGACAGGTCGGGACTGAAGCTTTCTTT. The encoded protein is CASTNGQVGTEAFF.

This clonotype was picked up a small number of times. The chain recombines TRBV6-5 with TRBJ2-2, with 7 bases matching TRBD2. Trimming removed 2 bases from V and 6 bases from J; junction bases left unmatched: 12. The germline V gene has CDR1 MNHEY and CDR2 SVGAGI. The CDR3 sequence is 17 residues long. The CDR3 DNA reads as TGTGCCAGCAGTTACGGCGTACGTGGCGGGAGCGCCGGGGAGCTGTTTTTT. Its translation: CASSYGVRGGSAGELFF.

CDR3 amino acids: CASSQGDRGSTGELFF. The CDR3 DNA follows: TGTGCCAGCAGCCAGGGGGACAGGGGGTCCACCGGGGAGCTGTTTTTT. The chain employs TRBV3-1 and TRBJ2-2; 11 bases are a match to TRBD1. From germline, CDR1 is LGHDT and CDR2 YNNKEL (reference sequence). The CDR3 spans 16 residues. Trimming took 3 bases from V and 4 from J; bases not matched to a gene: 4. Filled out from reference TRBV3-1 and TRBJ2-2, the complete variable domain reads DTAVSQTPKYLVTQMGNDKSIKCEQNLGHDTMYWYKQDSKKFLKIMFSYNNKELIINETVPNRFSPKSPDKAHLNLHINSLELGDSAVYFCASSQGDRGSTGELFFGEGSRLTVL.